This TCR beta chain was obtained from a study of blood T cell repertoires in COVID-19 (dated by TCRdb to about 2020). Regarding the research as a whole: The collaborator samples originated in the United States, Italy and Spain and spanned the acute and convalescent phases of COVID-19. The material from the prospective study consisted of cDNA or gDNA derived from T cells, B-cell-depleted T cells, or PBMCs. The dataset comprised deeply sampled blood TCRbeta repertoires from subjects exposed to, actively infected with, or recovered from COVID-19. The repertoires were made available in a free public database intended to serve as a resource for research on the immune response to SARS-CoV-2. Samples came from the ongoing ImmuneRACE study (first 160 participants) plus 1,254 subjects from 6 global collaborators. Sample metadata almost always included a de-identified subject ID, COVID-19 status, age in years and sex. Where available, HLA class I and class II types were taken from metadata supplied by the sample provider and were not determined by assay-based typing. The research as a whole found: The amount of clinical and demographic metadata varied by source and participant and was provided uncurated.

The immunoSEQ Assay, a bias-controlled multiplex PCR, was used to amplify TCRbeta CDR3 regions from genomic DNA. The paper's data handling went like this. Nucleated cell counts per sample were estimated from amplification of reference gene primers within the assay. To quantify the absolute abundance of each unique TCRbeta CDR3 rearrangement, sequence reads were collapsed and filtered. For each sample, productive Simpson clonality was calculated as the square root of Simpson's diversity index over productive rearrangements. TCRdb holds this immuneACCESS table with in-frame rearrangements only. Some clones are missing; in checked studies, unresolved V genes explain under half, and the rest has no known cause. V and J calls and clone size are those listed in that table; D and trimming were worked out from the DNA. Across this sample there are approximately 56,000 clones, with roughly four fifths seen only once. Jointly, the top ten make up roughly 29% of the sample.

Notes on this clone: The antigen this receptor binds is unknown. No base quality information exists; no much larger clone differs at one position.

Trimming takes 3 bases off V and 1 base off J; junction bases not matched to a gene: 0. The CDR3 has 13 amino acids, counting the end cysteine and phenylalanine. Only the CDR3 DNA stays, 39 bases, in frame from base 1. Per the germline V gene, SQVTM is the CDR1 and ANQGSEA is the CDR2. In Seattle, one collaborating source enrolled patients while the infection was active and tracked those patients longitudinally over the course of disease. Collaborating institutions collected whole blood in K2EDTA tubes following their own protocols. For TCRbeta analysis, collaborators shipped samples as frozen whole blood, isolated PBMCs, or DNA extracted from either of those sample types.

Sequencing was performed on peripheral blood. The TCR sequence derives from an elderly woman with COVID-19, enrolled during active disease. Recombination connected TRBV29-1 to TRBJ2-3, with 8 bases matching TRBD1. The CDR3 protein is CSVETGGTDTQYF. DNA sequence: TGCAGCGTTGAGACAGGGGGCACAGATACGCAGTATTTT.